The rows below give T cell receptor beta chains drawn from one sample of a study of blood T cell repertoires in COVID-19. Measured with immunoSEQ multiplex PCR; TCRdb has only the in-frame clones, and not every one. The data show about 70,000 clones, approximately 80% seen once. The specimen was peripheral blood. Receptor source: a woman aged 70 to 79 with acute or convalescent COVID-19. The CDR3 runs from the conserved cysteine through the conserved F or W.

v_call: TRBV27
j_call: TRBJ1-6
cdr3_aa: CASRDKPHSPLHF

v_call: TRBV24-1
j_call: TRBJ2-1
cdr3_aa: CATSRGYNEQFF

v_call: TRBV27
j_call: TRBJ2-5
cdr3_aa: CASSAGTGYQETQYF

v_call: TRBV7-9
j_call: TRBJ1-2
cdr3_aa: CASSPDGTGGGYTF

v_call: TRBV4-1
j_call: TRBJ2-7
cdr3_aa: CASSQVGGQGGHEQYF

v_call: TRBV7-9
j_call: TRBJ2-3
cdr3_aa: CASRERTGALTDTQYF

v_call: TRBV7-8
j_call: TRBJ1-1
cdr3_aa: CASSLAEYTEAFF

v_call: TRBV19
j_call: TRBJ2-7
cdr3_aa: CASKLGGATPKSEQYF

v_call: TRBV27
j_call: TRBJ1-5
cdr3_aa: CASSRGTATHQPQHF

v_call: TRBV12-3/TRBV12-4
j_call: TRBJ1-2
cdr3_aa: CASSLGAVYGYTF

v_call: TRBV7-3
j_call: TRBJ2-2
cdr3_aa: CASSLSILGGELFF

v_call: TRBV11-1
j_call: TRBJ1-6
cdr3_aa: CASSLQGANSPLHF